This T cell receptor beta chain came from a study of blood T cell repertoires in COVID-19. At the level of the study: The samples span acute and convalescent COVID-19 from the United States, Italy and Spain. In each case, the material was cDNA or gDNA derived from T cells, B-cell-depleted T cells, or PBMCs.

Original handling: Amplified reference gene primers provided the basis for estimating nucleated cell counts. The data were produced by immunoSEQ multiplex PCR, yet TCRdb's version contains in-frame clones alone and is incomplete. Clone size and V and J calls were adopted from that table, with D and trimming inferred from the DNA. The sample includes over 250,000 clones, about 85% of them seen just once. Source material: peripheral blood. This sequence originates from a human donor in a cohort sampled during active COVID-19.

For the CDR3, the DNA is TGTGCCAGCAGCTTAGGAGGGACAGGGGGGCAAAACTATGGCTACACCTTC. This encodes CASSLGGTGGQNYGYTF. The chain links TRBV7-2 to TRBJ1-2; TRBD1 matches at 11 bases. Germline V gene data show CDR1 as SGHTA and CDR2 as FQGNSA. With 1 base clipped from V and 2 bases from J, the junction kept 6 bases outside the gene matches. The CDR3 sequence is 17 residues long.